One and the same sample provided the 11 T cell receptor beta chains below, sequenced in a study of CD8 T cells in Susac syndrome. When the RNA was reverse transcribed, random hexamers were used with an input of roughly 0.5 to 1 ug. TCRdb reprocessed the immunoSEQ multiplex PCR reads via MiXCR and lists one record per CDR3 protein. Of 100,000 to 150,000 distinct CDR3 sequences detected, roughly 96% appear once; the ten largest clones hold around 0.12%. The specimen was CD4+ T cells from PBMCs. The receptors here all came from a human donor in good health.

The chain has TRBV7-2 and TRBJ2-7; D is uncertain. V shed 5 bases and J shed 4 bases, with 9 bases lying between them. Germline V lookup: CDR1 SGHTA, CDR2 FQGNSA. This CDR3 has 12 residues. CDR3 DNA sequence: TGTGCCAGCAGCCAGGAGCGATACGAGCAGTACTTC. Translation: CASSQERYEQYF.

This chain joins TRBV12-3 or TRBV12-4 and TRBJ2-5, with D maybe TRBD1 (5 bases). This CDR3 contains 14 residues. V shed 2 bases and J shed 5 bases, with 12 bases lying between them. The CDR3 DNA reads as TGTGCCAGCAGTTTAACACCCAGGGATGAGACCCAGTACTTC. It is translated as CASSLTPRDETQYF.

The chain has TRBV10-3 and TRBJ2-1; weak D call: TRBD2 (6 bases). The germline V gene encodes CDR1 ENHRY and CDR2 SYGVKD. The V and J ends lost 11 bases and 3 bases respectively, with 8 bases between them. The CDR3 contains 11 residues. This CDR3 is CAAGSYNEQFF. The CDR3 DNA reads TGTGCCGCCGGGAGCTACAATGAGCAGTTCTTC.

This rearrangement joins TRBV7-2 to TRBJ2-5; 9 bases fit TRBD2. Germline CDR1 SGHTA, CDR2 FQGNSA. The V segment lost 0 bases and the J segment 4 bases; nucleotides outside the gene matches: 3. This CDR3 has 15 residues. The CDR3: CASSLALLAGETQYF. The CDR3 DNA follows: TGTGCCAGCAGCTTAGCGCTACTAGCGGGAGAGACCCAGTACTTC.

This rearrangement joins TRBV20-1 to TRBJ2-7; maybe TRBD1 (6 bases). Trimming shortened V by 3 bases and J by 5 bases, and 14 bases separated the two germline ends. The CDR3 is 13 amino acids. Germline V gene lookup returns CDR1 DFQATT and CDR2 SNEGSKA (reference sequence). CDR3 protein: CSASQGLGNEQYF. The CDR3 nucleotides are TGCAGTGCTAGTCAGGGGCTGGGGAACGAGCAGTACTTC.

V gene TRBV2 combines with J gene TRBJ2-1; a weak D match, TRBD1 (6 bases). This CDR3 region has 15 residues. Germline CDR1 is SNHLY and CDR2 is FYNNEI. The germline V and J ends were trimmed by 6 bases and 2 bases, with 14 bases remaining between them. The CDR3 is CASSFTGQAYNEQFF. As DNA, the CDR3 is TGTGCCAGCAGCTTTACGGGACAAGCCTACAATGAGCAGTTCTTC.

This clonotype occurred once. The rearrangement uses TRBV28 and TRBJ1-1; a weak D match, TRBD1 (5 bases). V was pared by 8 bases and J by 0 bases, with 13 bases between. Germline lookup yields CDR1 MDHEN and CDR2 SYDVKM. The CDR3 sequence is 14 residues long. Here the CDR3 DNA reads TGTGCCAGCCGCCGGGGCAGCCTGAACACTGAAGCTTTCTTT. As protein: CASRRGSLNTEAFF.

The gene calls are TRBV30 and TRBJ2-3; 8 bases agree with TRBD2. The CDR3 contains 15 residues. Germline CDR1 and CDR2: GTSNPN and SVGIG (reference sequence). J was trimmed by 2 bases and V by 2 bases; bases with no gene match: 6. This CDR3 reads CAWSRFSGVTDTQYF. CDR3 nucleotides: TGTGCCTGGAGTAGGTTTAGCGGGGTCACAGATACGCAGTATTTT.

V is TRBV23-1 and J is TRBJ2-4; TRBD2 agrees at 8 bases. TRBV23-1 is an ORF, with its function uncertain. CDR3 length: 21 amino acids. Trimming took 4 bases from V and 1 from J; bases not matched to a gene: 21. DNA of the CDR3: TGCGCCAGCAGTCCGTATCCCAGCGGGAGAGTTTATGGGTTGGCCAAAAACATTCAGTACTTC. It codes for CASSPYPSGRVYGLAKNIQYF.

The chain uses TRBV5-6 and TRBJ2-5, with D perhaps assigned TRBD1 or TRBD2 (6 bases each). Germline V lookup: CDR1 SGHDT, CDR2 YYEEEE. The CDR3 contains 14 residues. Between the trimmed V and J ends, which lost 3 bases and 3 bases, there was a span of 12 bases. In nucleotides, the CDR3 is TGTGCCAGCAGCTATCGGGGGCTAAAAGAGACCCAGTACTTC. Its translation is CASSYRGLKETQYF.

In this sample, this clonotype turned up once. The CDR3 sequence: CASSYSWGERYEQYF. As DNA, the CDR3 is TGTGCCAGCAGTTACTCTTGGGGAGAGAGGTACGAGCAGTACTTC. The chain couples TRBV6-5 to TRBJ2-7, with D possibly matching TRBD2 (5 bases). V was clipped by 0 bases and J by 4 bases, with 13 bases between them. The CDR3 runs 15 residues. The germline V gene has CDR1 MNHEY and CDR2 SVGAGI.